These T cell receptor beta chains were read from a single sample in a study of T cells of healthy individuals. Via MiXCR, TCRdb re-called the 5' RACE reads, giving one row per CDR3 protein. The sample holds approximately 58,000 distinct CDR3 sequences, about 15% seen once. The receptors derive from a human donor in good health. Both conserved end residues are part of each CDR3. The D gene is left open where the match is weak. Part of the rows lack a size; the others show once, few, many or a class for expanded clones.

j_call d_call clone_size v_call cdr3_aa cdr3_nt
TRBJ2-2 TRBD2 few TRBV29-1 CSAGRGGDTGELFF TGCAGCGCTGGTCGGGGGGGAGACACCGGGGAGCTGTTTTTT
TRBJ2-1 TRBD2 many TRBV6-1 CASRLAGGYNEQFF TGTGCCAGCAGATTAGCGGGTGGCTACAATGAGCAGTTCTTC
TRBJ2-7 TRBD2 once TRBV11-2 CASSYLAGDTYEQYF TGTGCCAGCAGCTACCTAGCGGGAGACACCTACGAGCAGTACTTC
TRBJ2-7 TRBD1 few TRBV6-6 CASSYFVGRDRTYEQYF TGTGCCAGCAGTTACTTTGTCGGGCGGGACAGGACCTACGAGCAGTACTTC
TRBJ2-5 NA NA TRBV24-1 CATSDDDWTAGETQYF TGTGCCACCAGTGATGACGACTGGACCGCTGGGGAGACCCAGTACTTC
TRBJ2-2 TRBD1 many TRBV7-3 CASSSGTGNTGELFF TGTGCCAGCAGCTCAGGGACAGGAAACACCGGGGAGCTGTTTTTT
TRBJ1-4 NA NA TRBV2 CASSYRMPTNEKLFF TGTGCCAGCAGTTACAGAATGCCAACTAATGAAAAACTGTTTTTT
TRBJ1-1 NA once TRBV5-1 CASSFTRQNTEAFF TGCGCCAGCAGCTTCACCAGACAGAACACTGAAGCTTTCTTT
TRBJ2-4 NA NA TRBV3-1 CASSQGYIQYF TGTGCCAGCAGCCAGGGATACATTCAGTACTTC
TRBJ2-7 TRBD2 many TRBV6-1 CASSGNSGSREQYF TGTGCCAGCAGTGGAAATAGCGGGAGTCGGGAGCAGTACTTC
TRBJ2-7 NA few TRBV6-2/TRBV6-3 CASSYPAVYEQYF TGTGCCAGCAGTTACCCCGCTGTTTACGAGCAGTACTTC
TRBJ1-2 NA NA TRBV6-2/TRBV6-3 CASSPTVYYGYTF TGTGCCAGCAGTCCCACGGTATACTATGGCTACACCTTC
TRBJ1-2 TRBD1 many TRBV7-2 CASSTLQGAWGYTF TGTGCCAGCAGCACCCTACAGGGGGCCTGGGGCTACACCTTC
TRBJ1-4 NA NA TRBV7-2 CASSLYRIYPNEKLFF TGTGCTAGCAGCTTATACAGGATCTACCCTAATGAAAAACTGTTTTTT
TRBJ2-5 TRBD1 many TRBV20-1 CSARDGDRAYKTQYF TGCAGTGCTAGAGATGGAGACAGGGCTTACAAGACCCAGTACTTC
TRBJ2-1 NA few TRBV5-1 CASTSGESLRAEQFF TGCGCCAGCACCTCAGGGGAGTCCCTACGGGCTGAGCAGTTCTTC
TRBJ2-1 NA few TRBV5-1 CASSLVFGGNSYNEQFF TGCGCCAGCAGCTTGGTGTTCGGAGGGAACTCCTACAATGAGCAGTTCTTC
TRBJ2-7 NA few TRBV9 CASSVGGDTSYEQYF TGTGCCAGCAGCGTAGGAGGGGACACGTCCTACGAGCAGTACTTC
TRBJ2-3 NA NA TRBV7-8 CASSPPSTDTQYF TGTGCCAGCAGCCCTCCTAGCACAGATACGCAGTATTTT
TRBJ1-6 NA few TRBV9 CASSVADHNSPLHF TGTGCCAGCAGCGTAGCCGACCATAATTCACCCCTCCACTTT
TRBJ2-3 NA NA TRBV7-9 CASSPDYPDTQYF TGTGCCAGCAGCCCGGACTACCCAGATACGCAGTATTTT
TRBJ1-3 NA few TRBV18 CASSEGISGNTIYF TGTGCCAGCTCTGAGGGGATCTCTGGAAACACCATATATTTT
TRBJ2-4 TRBD1 NA TRBV7-2 CASSLDGQGTIQYF TGTGCCAGCAGCTTAGACGGACAGGGGACGATTCAGTACTTC
TRBJ2-2 TRBD1 many TRBV29-1 CSAGDRVGTGELFF TGCAGCGCCGGAGACAGGGTGGGGACCGGGGAGCTGTTTTTT
TRBJ1-1 NA NA TRBV10-2 CASMDGTEAFF TGCGCCAGCATGGACGGCACTGAAGCTTTCTTT
TRBJ1-1 TRBD1 NA TRBV6-2/TRBV6-3 CASEGGAPDTEAFF TGTGCCAGCGAAGGGGGCGCCCCGGACACTGAAGCTTTCTTT
TRBJ2-1 TRBD1 NA TRBV6-1 CASSRGQGIHEQFF TGTGCCAGCAGCCGGGGACAGGGGATCCATGAGCAGTTCTTC
TRBJ1-6 NA many TRBV6-5 CASSYRGYSPLHF TGTGCCAGCAGTTACCGGGGGTATTCACCCCTCCACTTT
TRBJ2-5 NA few TRBV24-1 CATSDFYRAEETQYF TGTGCCACCAGTGATTTCTACAGGGCCGAAGAGACCCAGTACTTC
TRBJ2-4 NA NA TRBV7-2 CASSLGRGNIQYF TGTGCCAGCAGCTTAGGGCGAGGAAACATTCAGTACTTC
TRBJ2-7 NA many TRBV6-5 CASSYSGEPTYEQYF TGTGCCAGCAGTTACTCGGGGGAGCCAACCTACGAGCAGTACTTC
TRBJ2-2 NA many TRBV6-2/TRBV6-3 CASSYGTGELFF TGTGCCAGCAGTTACGGAACCGGGGAGCTGTTTTTT
TRBJ2-1 TRBD2 few TRBV2 CASSELGGGYNEQFF TGTGCCAGCAGTGAACTGGGGGGGGGCTACAATGAGCAGTTCTTC
TRBJ2-7 NA many TRBV10-3 CAISESGGAGPYEQYF TGTGCCATCAGTGAGTCGGGCGGGGCTGGCCCCTACGAGCAGTACTTC
TRBJ2-3 NA many TRBV12-3/TRBV12-4 CASSFWAGQTDTQYF TGTGCCAGCAGTTTTTGGGCAGGGCAGACAGATACGCAGTATTTT
TRBJ2-5 TRBD1 many TRBV12-3/TRBV12-4 CASSLSGQAETQYF TGTGCCAGCAGTTTATCGGGACAGGCAGAGACCCAGTACTTC
TRBJ1-2 TRBD1 many TRBV20-1 CSARDRGTGGPNYGYTF TGCAGTGCTAGAGATCGAGGGACAGGGGGACCTAACTATGGCTACACCTTC